This T cell receptor (beta chain) was observed in a study of beta chain features in type 1 diabetes. Whole-study findings and limits: For patients, the naive, central memory and Treg TCRB repertoires appeared more alike than for healthy donors.

Per the germline V gene, CDR1 is KGHSH and CDR2 is LQKENI. The CDR3 loop spans 13 amino acids. The germline V and J ends were trimmed by 8 bases and 5 bases, with 15 bases remaining between them. Since all of the isolated RNA was reverse transcribed, expressed TCRB transcripts were what got sequenced. Only in-frame clones appear in the TCRdb table, and some are missing; sequencing was by immunoSEQ multiplex PCR. The data contain 810,000 or so clones, roughly 15% of them singletons. This clone came up a few times. Its antigen is still unknown. There was one heparinised blood draw per donor, averaging around 120 mL.

The sequence derives from a woman in her late teens or twenties in good health. The material sequenced was naive CD4+ T cells from blood. V and J are TRBV18 and TRBJ1-1; D perhaps matches TRBD1 (5 bases). The CDR3 nucleotides are TGTGCCAGCCGCGGGGACCTGAGGACTGAAGCTTTCTTT. Amino acids: CASRGDLRTEAFF.